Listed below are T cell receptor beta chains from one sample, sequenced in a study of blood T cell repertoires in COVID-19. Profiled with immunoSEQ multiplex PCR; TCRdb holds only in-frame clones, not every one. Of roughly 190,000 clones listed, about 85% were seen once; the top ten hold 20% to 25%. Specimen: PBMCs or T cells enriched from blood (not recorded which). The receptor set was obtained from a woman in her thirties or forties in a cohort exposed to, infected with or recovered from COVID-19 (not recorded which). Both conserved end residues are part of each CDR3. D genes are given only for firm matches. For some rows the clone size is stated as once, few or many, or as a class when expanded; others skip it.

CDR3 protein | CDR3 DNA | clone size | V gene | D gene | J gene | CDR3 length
CASSLASGATLRQETQYF | TGCGCCAGCAGCTTGGCTAGCGGGGCGACTCTACGACAAGAGACCCAGTACTTC | NA | TRBV5-1 | TRBD2 | TRBJ2-5 | 18
CASSSVEHRANNEQFF | TGCGCCAGCAGCTCCGTAGAGCACAGGGCCAACAATGAGCAGTTCTTC | few | TRBV5-1 | NA | TRBJ2-1 | 16
CASSAAQGYEQYF | TGTGCCAGCAGTGCGGCACAGGGCTACGAGCAGTACTTC | NA | TRBV2 | NA | TRBJ2-7 | 13
CASSYRLADIQYF | TGTGCCAGCAGTTACCGACTAGCGGACATTCAGTACTTC | NA | TRBV6-2/TRBV6-3 | TRBD2 | TRBJ2-4 | 13
CASTLDGEEQYF | TGTGCCAGCACCCTTGACGGGGAGGAGCAGTACTTC | NA | TRBV11-2 | NA | TRBJ2-7 | 12
CASSLRTAEAFF | TGTGCCAGCAGCTTAAGAACAGCTGAAGCTTTCTTT | NA | TRBV7-8 | NA | TRBJ1-1 | 12
CASSPVRLPQHF | TGTGCCAGCAGTCCCGTTCGGTTGCCCCAGCATTTT | NA | TRBV6-5 | NA | TRBJ1-5 | 12
CASSSIRQGGSPLHF | TGTGCCAGCAGCTCAATTCGACAGGGGGGATCACCCCTCCACTTT | NA | TRBV6-5 | TRBD1 | TRBJ1-6 | 15
CASGNIGRTYEQYF | TGTGCCAGCGGTAATATCGGACGGACTTACGAGCAGTACTTC | NA | TRBV7-9 | NA | TRBJ2-7 | 14
CASRSALGNNEQFF | TGCGCCAGCCGCTCGGCACTAGGGAACAATGAGCAGTTCTTC | NA | TRBV5-1 | NA | TRBJ2-1 | 14
CASSEALYRMAPLHF | TGTGCCAGCAGTGAAGCGCTTTACAGAATGGCACCCCTCCACTTT | NA | TRBV6-1 | NA | TRBJ1-6 | 15
CASSNRGPSYEQYF | TGTGCCAGCAGCAACAGGGGCCCCTCCTACGAGCAGTACTTC | NA | TRBV27 | TRBD1 | TRBJ2-7 | 14
CASSQEATDTPWEQFF | TGTGCCAGCAGCCAAGAAGCGACTGATACCCCATGGGAGCAGTTCTTC | few | TRBV4-2 | NA | TRBJ2-1 | 16
CASSDWDRVKKPQHF | TGTGCCAGCAGTGATTGGGACAGGGTCAAAAAGCCCCAGCATTTT | NA | TRBV6-1 | TRBD1 | TRBJ1-5 | 15
CASSLEGGNQETQYF | TGTGCCAGCAGCTTAGAAGGCGGGAATCAAGAGACCCAGTACTTC | NA | TRBV11-2 | NA | TRBJ2-5 | 15
CASSSASGGIPNTGELFF | TGTGCCAGCTCATCAGCCAGCGGGGGGATTCCGAACACCGGGGAGCTGTTTTTT | NA | TRBV18 | TRBD2 | TRBJ2-2 | 18
CSVAGTAYEQYF | TGCAGCGTGGCCGGGACAGCCTACGAGCAGTACTTC | once | TRBV29-1 | TRBD1 | TRBJ2-7 | 12
CASSPAGSSYEQYF | TGTGCCAGCAGCCCCGCCGGGAGCTCCTACGAGCAGTACTTC | NA | TRBV13 | NA | TRBJ2-7 | 14
CASSHRQGARTEAFF | TGCGCCAGCAGCCACAGACAGGGGGCGAGGACTGAAGCTTTCTTT | medium-sized | TRBV4-1 | TRBD1 | TRBJ1-1 | 15
CASSLEGLPYNEQFF | TGTGCCAGCAGCTTGGAGGGGTTGCCCTACAATGAGCAGTTCTTC | few | TRBV5-6 | NA | TRBJ2-1 | 15
CASSLSAGRAPNSPLHF | TGTGCCAGCAGCTTATCAGCGGGCAGGGCCCCCAATTCACCCCTCCACTTT | NA | TRBV7-8 | NA | TRBJ1-6 | 17
CASSPDRGSPLHF | TGTGCCAGCAGTCCCGACAGGGGCTCACCCCTCCACTTT | NA | TRBV12-3/TRBV12-4 | TRBD1 | TRBJ1-6 | 13
CASRTGGANTEAFF | TGTGCCAGCAGAACAGGGGGCGCGAACACTGAAGCTTTCTTT | NA | TRBV28 | TRBD1 | TRBJ1-1 | 14
CASSTPGQRGWGYTF | TGTGCCAGTAGTACACCGGGACAGAGAGGTTGGGGCTACACCTTC | NA | TRBV19 | TRBD1 | TRBJ1-2 | 15
CASSLGTTDNEQFF | TGTGCCAGCTCATTGGGGACTACGGACAATGAGCAGTTCTTC | NA | TRBV18 | TRBD2 | TRBJ2-1 | 14
CATSKQGAENSPLHF | TGTGCCACCAGCAAACAGGGCGCCGAGAATTCACCCCTCCACTTT | NA | TRBV15 | NA | TRBJ1-6 | 15
CASSQTPQGDTQYF | TGCGCCAGCAGCCAAACGCCCCAGGGGGATACGCAGTATTTT | NA | TRBV4-1 | NA | TRBJ2-3 | 14
CASSLGSGGAGDEQFF | TGTGCCAGCAGCTTAGGGTCGGGGGGAGCAGGCGATGAGCAGTTCTTC | NA | TRBV11-3 | TRBD2 | TRBJ2-1 | 16
CASSLGTGENTEAFF | TGTGCCAGCAGTTTAGGAACAGGGGAGAACACTGAAGCTTTCTTT | NA | TRBV27 | TRBD1 | TRBJ1-1 | 15
CASSVGSGGGYNEQFF | TGTGCCAGCAGCGTAGGGAGCGGGGGGGGTTACAATGAGCAGTTCTTC | once | TRBV9 | TRBD2 | TRBJ2-1 | 16
CASSIVSGATWAGVNTIYF | TGTGCCAGTAGTATAGTTAGCGGGGCAACATGGGCTGGAGTAAACACCATATATTTT | once | TRBV19 | NA | TRBJ1-3 | 19
CASSGTQGVGTEAFF | TGTGCCAGCAGCGGAACTCAGGGTGTTGGGACTGAAGCTTTCTTT | NA | TRBV13 | NA | TRBJ1-1 | 15
CASSFLDRDEQYF | TGTGCCAGCAGCTTCCTGGACAGGGACGAGCAGTACTTC | NA | TRBV5-8 | TRBD1 | TRBJ2-7 | 13
CASSSPGTGAGYTF | TGTGCCAGCAGCTCACCCGGGACAGGGGCCGGCTACACCTTC | once | TRBV11-2 | TRBD1 | TRBJ1-2 | 14
CASSQGPFNQPQHF | TGCGCCAGCAGCCAAGGGCCCTTCAATCAGCCCCAGCATTTT | NA | TRBV4-1 | NA | TRBJ1-5 | 14
CASSSGTGSSTDTQYF | TGTGCCAGCAGCTCCGGGACAGGATCTAGCACAGATACGCAGTATTTT | once | TRBV5-6 | TRBD1 | TRBJ2-3 | 16
CATSRDGGPGGEAFF | TGTGCCACCAGCAGAGATGGAGGCCCGGGGGGTGAAGCTTTCTTT | NA | TRBV15 | NA | TRBJ1-1 | 15
CSVEEGPGQGAYGYTF | TGCAGCGTTGAAGAAGGCCCCGGACAGGGAGCCTATGGCTACACCTTC | NA | TRBV29-1 | TRBD1 | TRBJ1-2 | 16
CASSLSPTSGGPVDTQYF | TGTGCCAGCAGTTTATCCCCGACTAGCGGGGGGCCGGTAGATACGCAGTATTTT | once | TRBV27 | TRBD2 | TRBJ2-3 | 18
CASSLSRENIQYF | TGTGCCAGCAGCTTATCACGGGAAAACATTCAGTACTTC | NA | TRBV11-2 | NA | TRBJ2-4 | 13
CASSPGRGTGGYTF | TGCGCCAGCAGCCCTGGCAGAGGGACTGGCGGCTACACCTTC | NA | TRBV4-1 | NA | TRBJ1-2 | 14
CASSGTGGGYTEAFF | TGTGCCAGCAGTGGTACAGGGGGCGGGTACACTGAAGCTTTCTTT | once | TRBV25-1 | TRBD1 | TRBJ1-1 | 15